The rows below give T cell receptor beta chains drawn from one sample of a study of blood T cells in healthy people across ages. TCRdb processed the 5' RACE reads anew with MiXCR; each CDR3 protein has one entry. The data show 1.5 million to 2 million distinct CDR3 sequences, 28% seen once. Sequences were obtained from blood. These receptors were obtained from a young woman in good health. CDR3s include the opening cysteine and the closing phenylalanine or tryptophan. A D gene is named only where the DNA matches it firmly. Rows may omit the clone size; those that give it use once, few, many or a size class.

CDR3nt,CDR3aa,v_gene,d_gene,j_gene,abundance
TGTGCCAGCAGTGACTACGCGAGCAGCATTCAGTACTTC,CASSDYASSIQYF,TRBV6-2/TRBV6-3,-,TRBJ2-4,many
TGTGCCAGCAGCCAACTCAACCAGCAGCAGTACTTC,CASSQLNQQQYF,TRBV14,-,TRBJ2-5,few
TGTGCCATCAATCCCCAGGGGACAGATACGCAGTATTTT,CAINPQGTDTQYF,TRBV10-3,-,TRBJ2-3,-
TGCAGCGTTGAACCGAGTTGGGGGGCAGGCTACACCTTC,CSVEPSWGAGYTF,TRBV29-1,-,TRBJ1-2,-
TGTGCCAGCAGGTCCAGGGGTGACACTGAAGCTTTCTTT,CASRSRGDTEAFF,TRBV2,-,TRBJ1-1,-
TGCGCCAGCGGCTTGGGGACAGGGGCCTCCTACGAGCAGTACTTC,CASGLGTGASYEQYF,TRBV5-1,TRBD1,TRBJ2-7,-
TGCAGTGCTGGAAAGCCGGACTGGTGGACCTACGAGCAGTACTTC,CSAGKPDWWTYEQYF,TRBV20-1,-,TRBJ2-7,few
TGCAGCGTTGAAGATCTAAGGCCAGCTGAAGCTTTCTTT,CSVEDLRPAEAFF,TRBV29-1,-,TRBJ1-1,many
TGTGCCAGCAGTTTACTGACTACGATTGGAAAGGAGCAGTACTTC,CASSLLTTIGKEQYF,TRBV28,-,TRBJ2-7,-
TGTGCCAGCAGTTTGGGGGACCATCAGCCCCAGCATTTT,CASSLGDHQPQHF,TRBV12-3/TRBV12-4,-,TRBJ1-5,many
TGTGCCAGCAGCTTGGCCAGTAGCACCGGGGAGCTGTTTTTT,CASSLASSTGELFF,TRBV5-4,-,TRBJ2-2,-
TGTGCCAGCAAACGGGGGGGCTATGGCTACACCTTC,CASKRGGYGYTF,TRBV6-5,-,TRBJ1-2,-
TGCGCCAGCAGCCCCCGGCTTCAGTCACCCCTCAATCAGCCCCAGCATTTT,CASSPRLQSPLNQPQHF,TRBV4-1,-,TRBJ1-5,few
TGTGCCACCACTGACGGAAGGGATACGCAGTATTTT,CATTDGRDTQYF,TRBV24-1,-,TRBJ2-3,many
TGTGCCAGCACCTCTAGCGGGAACAGTGGGCAGTACTTC,CASTSSGNSGQYF,TRBV7-2,TRBD2,TRBJ2-7,-
TGTGCCAGCAGCCTAGCACAGCGGATCCCCTACAATGAGCAGTTCTTC,CASSLAQRIPYNEQFF,TRBV7-2,-,TRBJ2-1,-
TGCAGTGCTCAGCGGGGGGGCCTAAATGAGCAGTTCTTC,CSAQRGGLNEQFF,TRBV20-1,TRBD2,TRBJ2-1,-
TGTGCCAGCACCTCTTCGGGACTCTACGAGCAGTACTTC,CASTSSGLYEQYF,TRBV5-4,-,TRBJ2-7,-
TGTGCCAGCAGGACAGGGGGACCTAATGAAAAACTGTTTTTT,CASRTGGPNEKLFF,TRBV12-3/TRBV12-4,TRBD1,TRBJ1-4,-
TGCGCCAGCAGCCGGGTCCTAAATCAGCCCCAGCATTTT,CASSRVLNQPQHF,TRBV4-3,-,TRBJ1-5,few
TGCAGTGCTAGAGATGAGGGGACTAGCGGCTGGTACCAAGAGACCCAGTACTTC,CSARDEGTSGWYQETQYF,TRBV20-1,TRBD2,TRBJ2-5,many
TGTGCCAGCAGCTTTGGAGGCCCGCAAAACACCATATATTTT,CASSFGGPQNTIYF,TRBV7-2,-,TRBJ1-3,once
TGCGCCAGCAGACGGGACAGCTTGAACACTGAAGCTTTCTTT,CASRRDSLNTEAFF,TRBV5-1,TRBD1,TRBJ1-1,-
TGTGCCAGCCAAATGGGGGAGACCCAGTACTTC,CASQMGETQYF,TRBV18,-,TRBJ2-5,-
TGTGCCAGCAGCCAACTAGAGTGGTTCAATGAGCAGTTCTTC,CASSQLEWFNEQFF,TRBV12-3/TRBV12-4,-,TRBJ2-1,few
TGTGCCAGCAGGACAGGGGGATCGGGAGACTCACCCCTCCACTTT,CASRTGGSGDSPLHF,TRBV28,TRBD1,TRBJ1-6,-
TGCGCCAGCAGCTTGGTAAAACTAGGACAGGGGGGCACTGAAGCTTTCTTT,CASSLVKLGQGGTEAFF,TRBV5-1,TRBD1,TRBJ1-1,few
TGTGCCAGCAAACCTACAGGAGCGGGGGGCGAGCAGTACTTC,CASKPTGAGGEQYF,TRBV12-3/TRBV12-4,TRBD2,TRBJ2-7,many
TGTGCCAGCAGTGGCAAGTCCGGGACTAGCCAAACGCAGTATTTT,CASSGKSGTSQTQYF,TRBV6-1,TRBD2,TRBJ2-3,-
TGTGCCAGCAGCTCCCAGACTAGCGGGAACCCAGATACGCAGTATTTT,CASSSQTSGNPDTQYF,TRBV7-2,TRBD2,TRBJ2-3,-
TGCAGCTGGACAGGGTCTAACTACGAGCAGTACTTC,CSWTGSNYEQYF,TRBV29-1,TRBD1,TRBJ2-7,many
TGTGCCAGCAGCTCACAGGGAGGTCGTGGGGAGCTGTTTTTT,CASSSQGGRGELFF,TRBV7-2,-,TRBJ2-2,-
TGTGCCAGTCTGATAGGGGCGGGGGGCTCCTACGAGCAGTACTTC,CASLIGAGGSYEQYF,TRBV2,TRBD2,TRBJ2-7,-
TGCAGTGCCTTCAATCTTGCCGGGAGCTCCTACAATGAGCAGTTCTTC,CSAFNLAGSSYNEQFF,TRBV20-1,-,TRBJ2-1,many
TGCGCCAGCAGCTTGGTCACAGAGCAAGAGACCCAGTACTTC,CASSLVTEQETQYF,TRBV5-1,-,TRBJ2-5,-
TGCGCCAGCAGGGGAGAACTGCTGCAAGAGACCCAGTACTTC,CASRGELLQETQYF,TRBV5-1,-,TRBJ2-5,many
TGCGCCAGCAGCAACCCTCCCGACAGTGCCTATGGCTACACCTTC,CASSNPPDSAYGYTF,TRBV5-1,-,TRBJ1-2,few
TGTGCCAGCAGACTTACAGGGGGCTTGACATCCGAGACCCAGTACTTC,CASRLTGGLTSETQYF,TRBV12-3/TRBV12-4,TRBD1,TRBJ2-5,-
TGTGCCAGCAACTTAAGGGGTGACGAGCAGTACTTC,CASNLRGDEQYF,TRBV6-5,-,TRBJ2-7,once
TGCAGTGCTTCATGGAGCGGAACCTACAATGAGCAGTTCTTC,CSASWSGTYNEQFF,TRBV20-1,-,TRBJ2-1,many
TGTGCTAGTGGTTTCCACCCCGCCCAAAAAGAGGGCTATGGCTACACCTTC,CASGFHPAQKEGYGYTF,TRBV12-5,-,TRBJ1-2,-
TGTGCCAGCTCACCAATTAGCCAAGAGACCCAGTACTTC,CASSPISQETQYF,TRBV18,-,TRBJ2-5,-
TGCGCCAGCAGTGAGTCTCCAGACCATGAGCAGTTCTTC,CASSESPDHEQFF,TRBV10-1,-,TRBJ2-1,-
TGCAGCGTTCCAGGGATCGGCTACGAGCAGTACTTC,CSVPGIGYEQYF,TRBV29-1,-,TRBJ2-7,many
TGTGCCAGCAGCGGCAGATTACTTCTCGGCACTGAAGCTTTCTTT,CASSGRLLLGTEAFF,TRBV5-6,-,TRBJ1-1,-
TGCAGCGTTGAGGAGGGGTCGAACATTCAGTACTTC,CSVEEGSNIQYF,TRBV29-1,-,TRBJ2-4,-
TGTGCCAGCAGTGGGAGCTCGGGAGGGCGTTACAATGAGCAGTTCTTC,CASSGSSGGRYNEQFF,TRBV6-6,TRBD2,TRBJ2-1,-